The rows below give T cell receptor beta chains drawn from one sample of a study of blood T cell repertoires in COVID-19. Some clones are missing from TCRdb's copy, which holds only in-frame ones; the method was immunoSEQ multiplex PCR. Among about 150,000 clones, over 80% were seen once, and the ten largest hold 6.2%. Input material: PBMCs or T cells enriched from blood (not recorded which). These TCRs come from a middle-aged woman who had recovered from COVID-19. Each CDR3 is given with its conserved first and last residue. A D gene is named only where the DNA matches it firmly. Expanded clones are given a class, and other clones once, few, many or no size at all.

J gene | clone size | D gene | V gene | CDR3 DNA | CDR3 protein
TRBJ2-1 | . | . | TRBV19 | TGTGCCAGTAGTATTCAGGGGCCCTCCTACAATGAGCAGTTCTTC | CASSIQGPSYNEQFF
TRBJ2-7 | few | TRBD1 | TRBV4-1 | TGCGCCAGCAGCACGCGACAGGGCCACGAGCAGTACTTC | CASSTRQGHEQYF
TRBJ1-1 | . | TRBD1 | TRBV6-5 | TGTGCCAGCGGTAGACAGGGTATGAACACTGAAGCTTTCTTT | CASGRQGMNTEAFF
TRBJ2-7 | . | . | TRBV27 | TGTGCCAGCAGAATCGGCCAGGGTTCCTACGAGCAGTACTTC | CASRIGQGSYEQYF
TRBJ1-1 | . | . | TRBV6-5 | TGTGCCAGCAGCTCGGCTAGGAAAAGTGCCGCTGAAGCTTTCTTT | CASSSARKSAAEAFF
TRBJ1-2 | . | TRBD1 | TRBV6-5 | TGTGCCAGCAGTTCCCCGACAGGGGAGTGGTATGGCTACACCTTC | CASSSPTGEWYGYTF
TRBJ1-1 | . | . | TRBV5-1 | TGCGCCAGCAGCTTGGATTTAGCGAACACTGAAGCTTTCTTT | CASSLDLANTEAFF
TRBJ1-3 | . | . | TRBV13 | TGTGCCAGCAGCTCGCTTTCGACAGGTGGCTCTGGAAACACCATATATTTT | CASSSLSTGGSGNTIYF
TRBJ2-7 | . | . | TRBV10-1 | TGCGCCAGCAGTGACAGGGAGGCGGCGATGATTTACGAGCAGTACTTC | CASSDREAAMIYEQYF
TRBJ2-3 | . | TRBD2 | TRBV5-4 | TGTGCCAGCAGGGTAGCGGGGGCAAGAGATACGCAGTATTTT | CASRVAGARDTQYF
TRBJ2-7 | . | TRBD2 | TRBV9 | TGTGCCAGCAGCGTCGGCGAGCGGGAGGGAGCGTACGAGCAGTACTTC | CASSVGEREGAYEQYF
TRBJ2-2 | few | TRBD2 | TRBV28 | TGTGCCAGCAGTTTTAGCGGGGGGTCCTCCGGGGAGCTGTTTTTT | CASSFSGGSSGELFF
TRBJ2-7 | . | TRBD1 | TRBV19 | TGTGCCAGTCGTGGGACAGGAATCTACGAGCAGTACTTC | CASRGTGIYEQYF
TRBJ1-2 | . | TRBD1 | TRBV5-4 | TGTGCCAGCAGCTTGGAGGGGGCGCAAGGCTACACCTTC | CASSLEGAQGYTF
TRBJ2-1 | . | TRBD1 | TRBV4-2 | TGTGCCAGCAGCCCGGTGTTTCAGGGGGACGGCTCCTACAATGAGCAGTTCTTC | CASSPVFQGDGSYNEQFF
TRBJ1-1 | . | TRBD1 | TRBV30 | TGTGCCTGGAGTGCACGGACAGGGTTCGGTTTCTTT | CAWSARTGFGFF
TRBJ2-1 | once | . | TRBV2 | TGTGCCAGCAGTTCCCAGGGGCTGGAATACAATGAGCAGTTCTTC | CASSSQGLEYNEQFF
TRBJ1-1 | few | . | TRBV3-1/TRBV3-2 | TGTGCCAGCAGCCACACCGGGACATCGAACACTGAAGCTTTCTTT | CASSHTGTSNTEAFF
TRBJ2-1 | . | . | TRBV6-5 | TGTGCCAGCAGACTAGCATACGAGCAGTTCTTC | CASRLAYEQFF
TRBJ2-1 | . | TRBD2 | TRBV15 | TGTGCCACCAGCGGAGGACTAGCGGGTCTAACCTACAATGAGCAGTTCTTC | CATSGGLAGLTYNEQFF
TRBJ2-7 | . | . | TRBV9 | TGTGCCAGCAGCGTAGGGGCAGGGTGGACCTACGAGCAGTACTTC | CASSVGAGWTYEQYF
TRBJ1-1 | . | . | TRBV7-3 | TGTGCCAGCAGCTCATGGGGGCCTGGCACTGAAGCTTTCTTT | CASSSWGPGTEAFF
TRBJ2-2 | . | . | TRBV7-8 | TGTGCCAGCAGCTTAGGGCTTTCCGGGGAGCTGTTTTTT | CASSLGLSGELFF
TRBJ1-2 | . | TRBD1 | TRBV12-3/TRBV12-4 | TGTGCCAGCAGTTCAGGGGGCGATGGCTACACCTTC | CASSSGGDGYTF
TRBJ2-7 | few | . | TRBV4-1 | TGCGCCAGCAGCCAACCCGGAGTAACCTACGAGCAGTACTTC | CASSQPGVTYEQYF
TRBJ2-1 | . | TRBD2 | TRBV29-1 | TGCAGCGTTGAACCGGGACTAGCGGGGGAGCAGTTCTTC | CSVEPGLAGEQFF
TRBJ2-1 | . | . | TRBV4-2 | TGTGCCAGCAGCCAAGTTCCCCGGGACACTTGGGACAATGAGCAGTTCTTC | CASSQVPRDTWDNEQFF
TRBJ2-2 | few | TRBD1 | TRBV7-7 | TGTGCCAGCAGCTTAGCACAGGGGGCGGACGGGGAGCTGTTTTTT | CASSLAQGADGELFF
TRBJ1-1 | few | . | TRBV5-4 | TGTGCCAGCAGCCGAAGCCACAGGGACGCTGAAGCTTTCTTT | CASSRSHRDAEAFF
TRBJ1-5 | . | . | TRBV30 | TGTGCCTGGAGTGGAGGGGGGGGGCCTTATAGCAATCAGCCCCAGCATTTT | CAWSGGGGPYSNQPQHF
TRBJ2-3 | . | TRBD2 | TRBV7-2 | TGTGCCAGCAGCTTAGATTTAGCGGGGGTCACAGATACGCAGTATTTT | CASSLDLAGVTDTQYF